What follows is one T cell receptor (beta chain) and its context. This record comes from a study of shared clonotypes between healthy human individuals. V was trimmed by 0 bases and J by 6 bases, leaving 13 bases between them. The CDR3 is 14 residues long. The germline gives CDR1 SGHNT, CDR2 YYREEE (reference sequence). The repertoire was sequenced with immunoSEQ multiplex PCR; TCRdb's copy has only in-frame clones and lacks some. The sample has over 1.5 million clones; 95% to 99% are singletons. Sequenced input: naive CD4+ T cells sorted from blood. Specified subset: CD45RA+ positively selected. This rearrangement joins TRBV5-4 to TRBJ2-7; a possible D gene is TRBD1 (6 bases). The sequence came from a man aged 25 to 45 in good health. Here the CDR3 DNA reads TGTGCCAGCAGCTTGGACCTACAGGGACCCGAGCAGTACTTC. The encoded protein is CASSLDLQGPEQYF.